This T cell receptor beta chain was sequenced during a study of blood T cell repertoires in COVID-19. About the research overall: The United States, Italy and Spain were the sources of the acute and convalescent COVID-19 samples. PBMCs, B-cell-depleted T cells, or T cells were the source of the cDNA or gDNA that made up the material.

Original processing methods: From reference gene primer amplification, estimates of nucleated cell counts were derived. Here immunoSEQ multiplex PCR was the method, and the copy in TCRdb shows in-frame clones only, minus some. Clone size and V and J calls were adopted from that table, with D and trimming inferred from the DNA. The sample has 80,000 to 95,000 clones, about 90% seen once. Germline CDR1 SGHRS, CDR2 YFSETQ. The CDR3 length is 16 residues. The V end was cut by 0 bases, the J end by 0 bases, with 10 bases between. Sequences were obtained from peripheral blood. The clonotype comes from a human donor in a cohort sampled during active COVID-19. J is TRBJ1-5 and V is TRBV5-1; TRBD1 might be the D (6 bases). CDR3 residues: CASSLGDIDSNQPQHF. In nucleotides, the CDR3 is TGCGCCAGCAGCTTGGGGGACATCGATAGCAATCAGCCCCAGCATTTT.